A single sample gave rise to the 32 T cell receptor beta chains below, sequenced in a study of blood T cell repertoires in COVID-19. Sequenced by immunoSEQ multiplex PCR; TCRdb stores in-frame clones only, minus some. In the table there are under 300,000 clones, approximately 88% of which are singletons. The sample taken for sequencing was PBMCs or T cells enriched from blood (not recorded which). The source is a woman aged 40 to 50 with acute COVID-19.

The chain uses TRBV5-4 and TRBJ2-5, with TRBD2 as a possible D gene (5 bases). The CDR3 sequence is 12 residues long. Trimming pared 2 bases from V and 6 bases from J, leaving 8 bases between. Germline values: CDR1 SGHNT, CDR2 YYREEE (reference sequence). The CDR3 sequence is CASSFRGQTQYF. CDR3 in DNA: TGTGCCAGCAGCTTCCGGGGTCAGACCCAGTACTTC.

The rearrangement uses TRBV29-1 and TRBJ2-1; 9 bases agree with TRBD1. Germline CDR1 and CDR2: SQVTM and ANQGSEA. V shed 8 bases, J shed 3 bases, and the junction held 5 bases outside the gene matches. This CDR3 region has 13 residues. CDR3 coding DNA: TGCAGCTTCCGGGACAGGGACTACAATGAGCAGTTCTTC. Amino acids: CSFRDRDYNEQFF.

The chain couples TRBV12-3 or TRBV12-4 to TRBJ1-6; D is uncertain. The V gene lost 1 base and the J gene lost 8 bases, with 6 bases spanning the gap. There are 13 residues in the CDR3. CDR3 nucleotide sequence: TGTGCCAGCAGTTTAGACGAGTATTCACCCCTCCACTTT. Protein sequence: CASSLDEYSPLHF.

This chain links TRBV19 with TRBJ1-5, with 7 nucleotides matching TRBD1. Germline trimming cut 7 bases from V and 0 bases from J; bases unmatched to any gene: 6. This CDR3 comprises 15 residues. Germline lookup yields CDR1 LNHDA and CDR2 SQIVND (reference sequence). CDR3 amino acids: CASTSTGHSNQPQHF. CDR3 bases: TGTGCCAGTACCTCGACAGGGCATAGCAATCAGCCCCAGCATTTT.

This clone was counted a single time. This chain connects TRBV21-1 to TRBJ2-7; TRBD2 was called by the table and not checked on the DNA. TRBV21-1 is recorded as a pseudogene. The CDR3 runs 13 residues. As DNA, the CDR3 is TGTGCCAGCAGCAAACTAGAACCGTACGAGCAGTACGTC. Translation: CASSKLEPYEQYV.

The gene calls are TRBV18 and TRBJ1-5, with unresolved D. The CDR3 spans 13 residues. Germline V gene data show CDR1 as KGHSH and CDR2 as LQKENI. The V end was cut by 5 bases, the J end by 4 bases, with 9 bases between. This CDR3 is CASSSTLNQPQHF. As DNA, the CDR3 is TGTGCCAGCTCATCTACACTAAATCAGCCCCAGCATTTT.

DNA for the CDR3: TGTGCCAGTAGTATACTCCCTAGCGGGGTTGAGACCCAGTACTTC. It is translated as CASSILPSGVETQYF. The rearrangement uses TRBV19 and TRBJ2-5; TRBD2 matches at 9 bases. After removal of 2 bases from V and 5 bases from J, the junction contained 6 bases not matched to a gene. The germline gives CDR1 LNHDA, CDR2 SQIVND (reference sequence). The CDR3 totals 15 residues.

This clone was picked up one time. V usage is TRBV5-1 and J usage is TRBJ1-3; TRBD1 matches at 7 bases. The germline V gene encodes CDR1 SGHRS and CDR2 YFSETQ. J gave up 2 bases and V 0 bases, and 5 bases lay outside the gene matches. The CDR3 length is 16 residues. CDR3 sequence (DNA): TGCGCCAGCAGCTTGGGAGGGGGCGCGACTGGAAACACCATATATTTT. Amino acid sequence: CASSLGGGATGNTIYF.

The chain joins TRBV10-3 to TRBJ1-2, with 8 bases lining up with TRBD1. The germline gives CDR1 ENHRY, CDR2 SYGVKD. The CDR3 contains 14 residues. The ends lost 4 bases at V and 8 bases at J; junction bases unmatched: 9. As DNA, the CDR3 is TGTGCCATCAGTGCGACACAGGGGGTGCGGGGCTACACCTTC. This gives the protein CAISATQGVRGYTF.

This clone was counted once. The CDR3 protein is CASSQVGQGQGNQPQHF. In DNA, the CDR3 is TGTGCCAGCAGCCAAGTGGGACAGGGGCAGGGCAATCAGCCCCAGCATTTT. J is TRBJ1-5 and V is TRBV4-2; TRBD1 matches at 10 bases. The CDR3 has 17 amino acids. Trimming cost V 1 base and J 2 bases; bases outside gene matches: 5. Germline V CDR1 and CDR2: LGHNA, YNFKEQ.

The chain carries TRBV18 and TRBJ1-4; 8 bases align to TRBD1. Trimming cost V 6 bases and J 8 bases; bases outside gene matches: 8. Germline V gene data show CDR1 as KGHSH and CDR2 as LQKENI. The length of the CDR3 is 14 residues. CDR3 DNA: TGTGCCAGCTCGCCCGGGACAGGACCCGAAAAACTGTTTTTT. Translating gives CASSPGTGPEKLFF.

Only a few counts were recorded for this clone. The chain recombines TRBV6-4 with TRBJ1-2; tentative D call: TRBD1 (5 bases). Trimming left V 2 bases short and J 5 bases short, with 6 bases between. The length of the CDR3 is 12 residues. Germline V gives CDR1 MRHNA, CDR2 SNTAGT. The CDR3 protein is CASSDGGYGYTF. The CDR3 DNA reads TGTGCCAGCAGTGACGGGGGGTATGGCTACACCTTC.

The V gene is TRBV24-1, the J gene TRBJ2-1, with 11 bases that match TRBD2. Germline V gene lookup returns CDR1 KGHDR and CDR2 SFDVKD. The junction had 6 bases not matched to a gene; V was cut back by 5 bases and J by 7 bases. CDR3 length: 15 amino acids. The CDR3 loop is CATSAVGLAANEQFF. The CDR3 DNA is TGTGCCACCAGTGCCGTGGGACTAGCGGCAAATGAGCAGTTCTTC.

The chain is built from TRBV23-1 and TRBJ1-6; perhaps TRBD1 as D (5 bases). TRBV23-1 is reported as an ORF; its role is uncertain. V was clipped by 2 bases and J by 3 bases, with 8 bases between them. This CDR3 has 15 amino acids. The DNA for the CDR3 is TGCGCCAGCAGTCAAGGGGGGTGCTATAATTCACCCCTCCACTTT. Residues: CASSQGGCYNSPLHF.

V and J are TRBV6-2 or TRBV6-3 and TRBJ2-7, with a tentative D call TRBD2 (5 bases). The CDR3 loop spans 12 amino acids. V lost 6 bases to trimming and J lost 13 bases, with 19 bases between them. Germline V lookup: CDR1 MNHEY, CDR2 SVGEGT. CDR3 nucleotide sequence: TGTGCCAGCAGCACCACTCCCGGGATGGGTTACTTC. It specifies CASSTTPGMGYF.

The V gene is TRBV9, the J gene TRBJ2-1; 9 bases fit TRBD2. J was trimmed by 6 bases and V by 3 bases; bases with no gene match: 4. From germline, CDR1 is SGDLS and CDR2 YYNGEE. The CDR3 covers 14 residues. This CDR3 is CASSEQTSGNEQFF. Here the CDR3 DNA reads TGTGCCAGCAGCGAACAGACTAGCGGCAATGAGCAGTTCTTC.

CDR3 in amino acids: CASKQGAWNTEAFF. CDR3 in DNA: TGTGCCAGCAAGCAGGGGGCTTGGAACACTGAAGCTTTCTTT. This sequence joins TRBV11-2 and TRBJ1-1; 8 positions match TRBD1. Germline trimming cut 7 bases from V and 1 base from J; bases unmatched to any gene: 5. Per germline, CDR1 SGHAT and CDR2 FQNNGV. The CDR3 spans 14 residues.

The chain links TRBV3-1 (or the pseudogene TRBV3-2) to TRBJ2-5; D remains unclear. This CDR3 contains 12 residues. CDR1 LGHDT and CDR2 YNNKEL come from the germline V gene (reference sequence). The germline V and J ends were trimmed by 0 bases and 5 bases, with 4 bases remaining between them. This CDR3 reads CASSQDGETQYF. As DNA, the CDR3 is TGTGCCAGCAGCCAAGACGGGGAGACCCAGTACTTC.

V and J are TRBV5-1 and TRBJ2-1; perhaps TRBD2 as D (5 bases). This CDR3 spans 13 amino acids. Germline CDR1 is SGHRS and CDR2 is YFSETQ. The V gene lost 3 bases and the J gene lost 9 bases, with 13 bases spanning the gap. DNA of the CDR3: TGCGCCAGCAGCTGGGATACTGCGGGTGAGCAGTTCTTC. Amino acids: CASSWDTAGEQFF.

The J gene is TRBJ1-2, the V gene TRBV29-1; 7 bases fit TRBD1. The CDR3 consists of 14 residues. CDR1 is SQVTM and CDR2 is ANQGSEA in the germline V gene. The trim removed 1 base at V and 2 bases at J, leaving 4 bases unmatched. In DNA form, the CDR3 reads TGCAGCGTTGAAGGGGACAGTCTCAACTATGGCTACACCTTC. Translated: CSVEGDSLNYGYTF.

This chain uses TRBV12-3 or TRBV12-4 with TRBJ2-1, with 7 bases identical to TRBD2. The trim removed 7 bases at V and 5 bases at J, leaving 5 bases unmatched. This CDR3 contains 13 residues. Here the CDR3 DNA reads TGTGCCAGCAAGAGCGGGGAAAACAATGAGCAGTTCTTC. It encodes CASKSGENNEQFF.

This clone was counted between two and nine times. The J gene is TRBJ2-7, the V gene TRBV6-5; 8 bases map to TRBD2. The CDR3 covers 15 residues. Germline V gene lookup returns CDR1 MNHEY and CDR2 SVGAGI. Trimming removed 5 bases from V and 2 bases from J; junction bases left unmatched: 8. The CDR3 DNA is TGTGCCAGCAGTCAGCCACGACTAGCGACCTACGAGCAGTACGTC. It is translated as CASSQPRLATYEQYV.

The V and J genes are TRBV7-2 and TRBJ2-3, with D possibly being TRBD2 (5 bases). CDR1 and CDR2 from the germline V gene are SGHTA and FQGNSA. This CDR3 is 14 amino acids long. The ends were cut back, 5 bases at V and 2 bases at J, with 11 bases in the middle. The CDR3 DNA reads TGTGCCAGCAGCCTTCGGGGTCCCACAGATACGCAGTATTTT. It encodes CASSLRGPTDTQYF.

The V and J genes are TRBV7-6 and TRBJ1-6; D is perhaps TRBD1 (6 bases). V lost 2 bases and J lost 7, with 9 bases in between. This CDR3 is built from 14 residues. Germline V gives CDR1 SGHVS, CDR2 FNYEAQ. The CDR3: CASSLNRVNSPLHF. The CDR3 DNA reads as TGTGCCAGCAGCTTAAACAGGGTGAATTCACCCCTCCACTTT.

The chain uses TRBV4-3 and TRBJ2-4, with 8 bases lining up with TRBD1. Germline V lookup: CDR1 LGHNA, CDR2 YSLEER. The CDR3 extends over 15 amino acids. The trim removed 4 bases at V and 6 bases at J, leaving 8 bases unmatched. The CDR3: CASSRETGGVNIQYF. DNA for the CDR3: TGCGCCAGCAGCCGAGAAACAGGGGGAGTAAACATTCAGTACTTC.

The chain employs TRBV6-2 or TRBV6-3 and TRBJ2-7, with D maybe TRBD1 (5 bases). V was cut by 5 bases and J by 6 bases, with 11 bases left in between. This CDR3 region has 12 residues. Germline V gives CDR1 MNHEY, CDR2 SVGEGT. CDR3 DNA: TGTGCCAGCAGTCTGGGGCTCGGCGAGCAGTACGTC. Translation: CASSLGLGEQYV.

This chain joins TRBV28 and TRBJ1-2, with D unresolved. Germline CDR1 and CDR2: MDHEN and SYDVKM. The CDR3 sequence is 14 residues long. Trimming pared 1 base from V and 6 bases from J, leaving 12 bases between. The CDR3 nucleotides read TGTGCCAGCAGTTTATTGCCCGGGGTTCATGGCTACACCTTC. Encoded protein: CASSLLPGVHGYTF.

The chain employs TRBV7-2 and TRBJ1-2; no clear D gene. The CDR3 totals 13 residues. Germline V gene sequence: CDR1 SGHTA, CDR2 FQGNSA. The V end lost 5 bases, the J end lost 1 base, and 8 bases lay between the germline ends. The CDR3 loop is CASSRLVNYGYTF. In DNA form, the CDR3 reads TGTGCCAGCAGCCGACTTGTTAACTATGGCTACACCTTC.

The chain couples TRBV30 to TRBJ2-1, with 7 bases fitting TRBD2. The germline gives CDR1 GTSNPN, CDR2 SVGIG (reference sequence). This CDR3 has 12 amino acids. Unmatched junction bases numbered 5, after V lost 4 bases and J lost 8 bases. The CDR3 DNA reads as TGTGCCTGGAAAGGCGGGAGCTATGAGCAGTTCTTC. Its protein is CAWKGGSYEQFF.

The chain carries TRBV3-1 (or the pseudogene TRBV3-2) and TRBJ2-3; 10 bases align to TRBD2. The CDR3 length is 16 residues. Germline V lookup: CDR1 LGHDT, CDR2 YNNKEL (reference sequence). After removal of 4 bases from V and 4 bases from J, the junction contained 8 bases not matched to a gene. The CDR3 here is CASSLGTSVRADTQYF. Here the CDR3 DNA reads TGTGCCAGCAGCCTTGGGACTAGCGTGAGGGCAGATACGCAGTATTTT.

This chain joins TRBV4-2 and TRBJ2-3; TRBD2 aligns across 8 bases. J gave up 3 bases and V 4 bases, and 12 bases lay outside the gene matches. Germline CDR1 and CDR2: LGHNA and YNFKEQ. The CDR3 extends over 17 amino acids. CDR3 residues: CASSPGTSGGATDTQYF. Here the CDR3 DNA reads TGTGCCAGCAGCCCCGGGACTAGTGGGGGGGCTACAGATACGCAGTATTTT.

The chain joins TRBV20-1 to TRBJ2-5; D is perhaps TRBD2 (5 bases). Trimming pared 3 bases from V and 5 bases from J, leaving 10 bases between. The CDR3 has 12 residues. CDR1 is DFQATT and CDR2 is SNEGSKA in the germline V gene (reference sequence). CDR3 nucleotide sequence: TGCAGTGCTAGTTTCCGCGGGGAGACCCAGTACTTC. The encoded protein is CSASFRGETQYF.